These 18 T cell receptor beta chains share one sample of origin, sequenced in a study of shared T cell receptors in the human thymus. Profiled with immunoSEQ multiplex PCR; TCRdb holds only in-frame clones, not every one. The table lists hundreds of thousands of clones, around 87% of them singletons. The same specimen was also included in a second study, on human thymus T cells.

The sample taken for sequencing was thymocytes. These TCRs come from a boy less than two years old with a congenital heart defect.

The gene calls are TRBV9 and TRBJ2-3; 8 bases are a match to TRBD1. Germline V CDR1 and CDR2: SGDLS, YYNGEE. There are 14 residues in the CDR3. V was pared by 0 bases and J by 4 bases, with 1 base of the junction left unmatched. Here the CDR3 reads CASSVEDRADTQYF. The CDR3, as DNA: TGTGCCAGCAGCGTAGAGGACAGGGCAGATACGCAGTATTTT.

V usage is TRBV6-1 and J usage is TRBJ1-2; TRBD1 agrees at 7 bases. Trimming cost V 1 base and J 0 bases; bases outside gene matches: 11. This CDR3 comprises 18 residues. Germline lookup yields CDR1 MNHNS and CDR2 SASEGT. DNA for the CDR3: TGTGCCAGCAGTGAAGTTGTGGAGAGGGACAGACCTAACTATGGCTACACCTTC. Its translation: CASSEVVERDRPNYGYTF.

J is TRBJ1-1 and V is TRBV7-6; D is uncertain. V was clipped by 1 base and J by 0 bases, with 15 bases between them. From germline, CDR1 is SGHVS and CDR2 FNYEAQ. The CDR3 has 17 amino acids. The CDR3, as DNA: TGTGCCAGCAGCTTAGAACAGCTCAGGTGGGTGAACACTGAAGCTTTCTTT. Its translation is CASSLEQLRWVNTEAFF.

V usage is TRBV19 and J usage is TRBJ2-7, with TRBD1 matching 10 bases. With V trimmed by 6 bases and J by 6 bases, 11 bases remained unmatched. Germline V CDR1 and CDR2: LNHDA, SQIVND (reference sequence). The CDR3 runs 15 residues. CDR3 in amino acids: CASSPGQGVLTEQYF. The CDR3 DNA reads as TGTGCCAGTAGCCCCGGACAGGGGGTCCTAACCGAGCAGTACTTC. The full variable domain, in which reference TRBV19 and TRBJ2-7 provide the parts outside the CDR3, is DGGITQSPKYLFRKEGQNVTLSCEQNLNHDAMYWYRQDPGQGLRLIYYSQIVNDFQKGDIAEGYSVSREKKESFPLTVTSAQKNPTAFYLCASSPGQGVLTEQYFGPGTRLTVT.

This chain joins TRBV19 and TRBJ1-1, with no clear D. The CDR3 is 15 amino acids. The ends were cut back, 3 bases at V and 0 bases at J, with 11 bases in the middle. Germline V CDR1 and CDR2: LNHDA, SQIVND (reference sequence). This CDR3 is CASSIGERLNTEAFF. The CDR3 DNA sequence: TGTGCCAGTAGTATCGGAGAGAGGCTGAACACTGAAGCTTTCTTT.

The chain has TRBV7-2 and TRBJ2-5, with 10 bases lining up with TRBD2. CDR1 SGHTA and CDR2 FQGNSA come from the germline V gene. The CDR3 contains 18 residues. With 5 bases clipped from V and 1 base from J, the junction kept 13 bases outside the gene matches. The CDR3 region is CASSQVTLSGGLQETQYF. The DNA for the CDR3 is TGTGCCAGCAGCCAAGTAACCCTTAGCGGGGGGCTCCAAGAGACCCAGTACTTC.

The chain couples TRBV29-1 to TRBJ2-5; 9 bases align to TRBD2. Germline V lookup: CDR1 SQVTM, CDR2 ANQGSEA. Losses at the gene ends were 1 base for V and 5 bases for J; bases not matched to a gene: 8. This CDR3 comprises 15 residues. The CDR3 reads CSVEGRGGVGETQYF. In DNA form, the CDR3 reads TGCAGCGTTGAAGGGCGGGGGGGAGTCGGGGAGACCCAGTACTTC.

The chain has TRBV7-3 and TRBJ2-3; TRBD1 matches 10 bases. There are 15 residues in the CDR3. Germline CDR1 is SGHTA and CDR2 is FQGTGA. Trimming at V came to 4 bases and at J to 3 bases, leaving 4 bases not matched to a gene. In DNA, the CDR3 is TGTGCCAGCAGCTCAATGGGACAGGGGACAGATACGCAGTATTTT. This gives the protein CASSSMGQGTDTQYF.

The gene calls are TRBV7-2 and TRBJ2-7; D gene ambiguous. V lost 5 bases and J 0 bases, leaving 8 bases between the germline ends. Per the germline V gene, CDR1 is SGHTA and CDR2 is FQGNSA. The CDR3 covers 13 residues. CDR3 nucleotide sequence: TGTGCCAGCAGCCCCCGCGTCTCCTACGAGCAGTACTTC. Residues: CASSPRVSYEQYF.

For this clone: This CDR3 is also generated by other DNA sequences in the sample. J is TRBJ1-5 and V is TRBV5-6; the D gene is possibly TRBD1 (6 bases). The length of the CDR3 is 15 residues. V dropped 0 bases and J dropped 0 bases, with 7 bases sitting between them. Germline CDR1 reads SGHDT; CDR2 reads YYEEEE. The CDR3 sequence is CASSLGQVSNQPQHF. As DNA, the CDR3 is TGTGCCAGCAGCTTGGGACAGGTTAGCAATCAGCCCCAGCATTTT. Variable domain in full (rest from reference TRBV5-6 and TRBJ1-5): DAGVTQSPTHLIKTRGQQVTLRCSPKSGHDTVSWYQQALGQGPQFIFQYYEEEERQRGNFPDRFSGHQFPNYSSELNVNALLLGDSALYLCASSLGQVSNQPQHFGDGTRLSIL.

J is TRBJ2-1 and V is TRBV4-2; 9 nucleotides line up with TRBD2. Looked up from germline, CDR1 is LGHNA and CDR2 is YNFKEQ. V shed 2 bases and J 0 bases; nucleotides not matched to a gene: 8. The CDR3 is 18 amino acids. CDR3 coding DNA: TGTGCCAGCAGCCAAAGAGGACTAGCGAGCCTCTCCTACAATGAGCAGTTCTTC. It specifies CASSQRGLASLSYNEQFF.

The rearrangement uses TRBV6-5 and TRBJ2-1; 8 nucleotides agree with TRBD2. The V and J ends lost 7 bases and 8 bases, in that order; junction bases with no gene match: 10. CDR1 and CDR2 from the germline V gene are MNHEY and SVGAGI. The CDR3 is made up of 14 amino acids. CDR3 amino acids: CASTTSGGIYEQFF. The CDR3 nucleotides are TGTGCCAGCACTACCTCGGGGGGGATCTATGAGCAGTTCTTC.

The V call is TRBV18, the J call TRBJ2-2, with D tentatively TRBD1 (5 bases). V lost 1 base and J 0 bases, leaving 12 bases between the germline ends. Germline assignment: CDR1 KGHSH and CDR2 LQKENI. The CDR3 is 17 residues long. CDR3 DNA: TGTGCCAGCTCACCACTCCACAGGTACTCGAACACCGGGGAGCTGTTTTTT. Its protein product is CASSPLHRYSNTGELFF. The complete variable domain, with remaining parts taken from reference TRBV18 and TRBJ2-2, reads NAGVMQNPRHLVRRRGQEARLRCSPMKGHSHVYWYRQLPEEGLKFMVYLQKENIIDESGMPKERFSAEFPKEGPSILRIQQVVRGDSAAYFCASSPLHRYSNTGELFFGEGSRLTVL.

This clone has only a few counts. The rearrangement uses TRBV5-1 and TRBJ1-3, with 7 bases matching TRBD1. Trimming at V came to 4 bases and at J to 3 bases, leaving 7 bases not matched to a gene. The CDR3 contains 15 residues. Germline lookup yields CDR1 SGHRS and CDR2 YFSETQ. In DNA form, the CDR3 reads TGCGCCAGCAGCCGTCGACAGGGAAGTGGAAACACCATATATTTT. This translates into CASSRRQGSGNTIYF. Full variable domain (missing parts from reference TRBV5-1 and TRBJ1-3): KAGVTQTPRYLIKTRGQQVTLSCSPISGHRSVSWYQQTPGQGLQFLFEYFSETQRNKGNFPGRFSGRQFSNSRSEMNVSTLELGDSALYLCASSRRQGSGNTIYFGEGSWLTVV.

The CDR3 here is CASTLGARRSIGYTF. The CDR3, as DNA: TGTGCCAGCACCCTAGGGGCCAGGCGCTCCATAGGCTACACCTTC. This chain joins TRBV28 and TRBJ1-2; maybe TRBD1 (5 bases). V shed 7 bases and J shed 8 bases, with 23 bases lying between them. The germline gives CDR1 MDHEN, CDR2 SYDVKM. This CDR3 contains 15 residues.

This rearrangement joins TRBV28 to TRBJ1-1, with D unresolved. Germline-derived CDR1 and CDR2 are MDHEN and SYDVKM. The germline V and J ends were trimmed by 3 bases and 5 bases, with 13 bases remaining between them. This CDR3 contains 14 residues. CDR3 nucleotide sequence: TGTGCCAGCAGTTTTATCCTAAGAGGGACTGAAGCTTTCTTT. Translating it yields CASSFILRGTEAFF.

The V gene is TRBV6-6, the J gene TRBJ2-7; 7 bases agree with TRBD1. V lost 5 bases to trimming and J lost 5 bases; unmatched junction nucleotides: 12. Germline CDR1 and CDR2: MNHNY and SVGAGI (reference sequence). This CDR3 is 15 amino acids long. Here the CDR3 DNA reads TGTGCCAGCAGTCAAACCCGACAGGGCGGGCACGAGCAGTACTTC. Translating it yields CASSQTRQGGHEQYF.

The J gene is TRBJ1-6, the V gene TRBV9; perhaps TRBD1 as D (5 bases). The CDR3 is 17 amino acids. V was cut by 4 bases and J by 6 bases, with 20 bases left in between. The germline V gene has CDR1 SGDLS and CDR2 YYNGEE. As DNA, the CDR3 is TGTGCCAGCAGCAAACATGCGGGGAGGGGAGGTAATTCACCCCTCCACTTT. Translating gives CASSKHAGRGGNSPLHF. Looking up the rest from reference TRBV9 and TRBJ1-6 gives the full variable domain: DSGVTQTPKHLITATGQRVTLRCSPRSGDLSVYWYQQSLDQGLQFLIQYYNGEERAKGNILERFSAQQFPDLHSELNLSSLELGDSALYFCASSKHAGRGGNSPLHFGNGTRLTVT.